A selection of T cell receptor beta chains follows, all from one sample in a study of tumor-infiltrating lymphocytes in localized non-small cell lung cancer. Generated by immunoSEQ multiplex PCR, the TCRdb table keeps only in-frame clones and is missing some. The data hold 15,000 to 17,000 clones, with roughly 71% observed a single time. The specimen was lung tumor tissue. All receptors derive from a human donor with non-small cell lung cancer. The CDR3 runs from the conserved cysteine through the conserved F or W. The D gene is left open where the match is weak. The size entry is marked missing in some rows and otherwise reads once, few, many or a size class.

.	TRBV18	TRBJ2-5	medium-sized	TGTGCCAGCCGGACGGCTATAGGGCAAGAGACCCAGTACTTC	CASRTAIGQETQYF
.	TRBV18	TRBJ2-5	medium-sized	TGTGCCAGCTCGTTTCAAGAGACCCAGTACTTC	CASSFQETQYF
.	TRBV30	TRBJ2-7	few	TGTGCCTGGGGCGGACCTTCCTACGAGCAGTACTTC	CAWGGPSYEQYF
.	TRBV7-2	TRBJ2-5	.	TGTGCCAGCAGTTATCCGTCACGGGAGACCCAGTACTTC	CASSYPSRETQYF
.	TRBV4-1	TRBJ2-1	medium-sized	TGCGCCAGCAGCCAAGCTTACAATGAGCAGTTCTTC	CASSQAYNEQFF
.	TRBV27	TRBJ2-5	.	TGTGCCAGCAGTTTATTGGGCCAGGAGACCCAGTACTTC	CASSLLGQETQYF
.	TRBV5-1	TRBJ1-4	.	TGCGCCAGCAGCACACCGGGACACGATGAAAAACTGTTTTTT	CASSTPGHDEKLFF
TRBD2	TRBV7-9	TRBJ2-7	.	TGTGCCAGCAGCCTATCCGGGACTAGCGGTTCGGTCGAGCAGTACTTC	CASSLSGTSGSVEQYF
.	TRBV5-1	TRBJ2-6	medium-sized	TGCGCCAGCACTCGGCTGATAGACGGATCTGGGGCCAACGTCCTGACTTTC	CASTRLIDGSGANVLTF
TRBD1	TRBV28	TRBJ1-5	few	TGTGCCAGCAGTTTGTGGCAGGGGGGGGGTCAGCCCCAGCATTTT	CASSLWQGGGQPQHF
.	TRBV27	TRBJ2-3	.	TGTGCCAGCAGTTTATCCCCCGGACTATTCACAGATACGCAGTATTTT	CASSLSPGLFTDTQYF
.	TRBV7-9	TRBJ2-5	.	TGTGCCAGCAGCAAGGGTCGGGGGTTCGGCGAGACCCAGTACTTC	CASSKGRGFGETQYF
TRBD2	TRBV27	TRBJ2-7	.	TGTGCCAGCAGTTTAGCTAGCGGGGTCAACGAGCAGTACTTC	CASSLASGVNEQYF
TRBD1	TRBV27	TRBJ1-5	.	TGTGCCAGCAGTCGGGACAGGGGATACAATCAGCCCCAGCATTTT	CASSRDRGYNQPQHF
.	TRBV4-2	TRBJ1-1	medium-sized	TGTGCCAGCAGCCAACGGATTCACACTGAAGCTTTCTTT	CASSQRIHTEAFF
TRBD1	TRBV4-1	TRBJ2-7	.	TGCGCCAGCAGCCAAGAACAATCCGACAGGGGAGGAGAGCAGTACTTC	CASSQEQSDRGGEQYF
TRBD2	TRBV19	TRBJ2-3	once	TGTGCCAGTAGTACCGGACCTAGCGGGATTACAGGAGATACGCAGTATTTT	CASSTGPSGITGDTQYF
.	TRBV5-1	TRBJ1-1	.	TGCGCCAGCAGCTCCCCCGGGACCGTGAACACTGAAGCTTTCTTT	CASSSPGTVNTEAFF
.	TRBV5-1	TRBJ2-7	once	TGCGCCAGCAGGGACACCTTTTACGAGCAGTACTTC	CASRDTFYEQYF
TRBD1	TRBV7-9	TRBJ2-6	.	TGTGCCAGCAGCTCCTTAAGGCCGGGACAGCTGAGTGCCAACGTCCTGACTTTC	CASSSLRPGQLSANVLTF
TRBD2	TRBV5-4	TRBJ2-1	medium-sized	TGTGCCAGCAGCTGGACTAGCGGTTACAATGAGCAGTTCTTC	CASSWTSGYNEQFF
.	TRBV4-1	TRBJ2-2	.	TGCGCCAGCAGCCAAGGGGGGTGGGGAGTCCCCGGGGAGCTGTTTTTT	CASSQGGWGVPGELFF
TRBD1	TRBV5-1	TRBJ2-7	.	TGCGCCAGCAGCTTGGGACAGGGTCTCGAGCAGTACTTC	CASSLGQGLEQYF
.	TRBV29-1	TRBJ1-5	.	TGCAGCGTAGGGGTTAGCAATCAGCCCCAGCACTTT	CSVGVSNQPQHF
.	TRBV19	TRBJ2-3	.	TGTGCCACCACACCTGGGGAAACGCAGTATTTT	CATTPGETQYF
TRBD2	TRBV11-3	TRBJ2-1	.	TGTGCCAGCAGCTTTCACGCGGGAGTGAATAATGAGCAGTTCTTC	CASSFHAGVNNEQFF
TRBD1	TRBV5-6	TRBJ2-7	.	TGTGCCAGCAGGACTGGGACAGGCGAGCAGTACTTC	CASRTGTGEQYF
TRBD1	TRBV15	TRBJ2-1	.	TGTGCCACCAGCAGAGATCTCGGGCAGGGGGCCGATGAGCAGTTCTTC	CATSRDLGQGADEQFF
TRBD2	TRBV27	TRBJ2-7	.	TGTGCCAGCAGTTTACGGGGGGGGAGCTCCTACGAGCAGTACTTC	CASSLRGGSSYEQYF
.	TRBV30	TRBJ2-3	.	TGTGCCTGCCGGACAATACTGCCCTACACAGATACGCAGTATTTT	CACRTILPYTDTQYF
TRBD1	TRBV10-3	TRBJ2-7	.	TGTGCCGTAGGGTCCGGGACAGGGAACTACGAGCAGTACTTC	CAVGSGTGNYEQYF
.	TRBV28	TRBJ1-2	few	TGTGCCAGCAGGTTGAGGACCAATGGCTACACCTTC	CASRLRTNGYTF
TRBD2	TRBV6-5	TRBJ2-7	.	TGTGCCAGCAGTTACAGGATGACTAGCGGGAGTTACGAGCAGTACTTC	CASSYRMTSGSYEQYF
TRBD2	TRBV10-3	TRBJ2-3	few	TGTGCCATCAGTGAGACTAGCGGGAGGGCCGCTACGCAGTATTTT	CAISETSGRAATQYF
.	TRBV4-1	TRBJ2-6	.	TGCGCCAGCAGCCGAAACCCGAGGAGCTCTGGGGCCAACGTCCTGACTTTC	CASSRNPRSSGANVLTF
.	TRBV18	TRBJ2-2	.	TGTGCCAGCTCACGACCGGACGGGGTGAACACCGGGGAGCTGTTTTTT	CASSRPDGVNTGELFF
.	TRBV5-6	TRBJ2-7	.	TGTGCCAGCAGCTTGAGACAGTCTTACGAGCAGTACTTC	CASSLRQSYEQYF
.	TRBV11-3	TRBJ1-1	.	TGTGCCAGCAGCTTATCGAGACAGGCTGAAGCTTTCTTT	CASSLSRQAEAFF
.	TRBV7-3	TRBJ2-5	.	TGTGCCAGCAGCTTTGGGGGGCTAGAGACCCAGTACTTC	CASSFGGLETQYF
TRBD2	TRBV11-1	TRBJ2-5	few	TGTGCCAGCAGCCTGACTAGCGGGACAGAGACCCAGTACTTC	CASSLTSGTETQYF
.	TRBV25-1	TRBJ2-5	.	TGTGCCAGCAGTCGGACCTCCGGGGAGACCCAGTACTTC	CASSRTSGETQYF